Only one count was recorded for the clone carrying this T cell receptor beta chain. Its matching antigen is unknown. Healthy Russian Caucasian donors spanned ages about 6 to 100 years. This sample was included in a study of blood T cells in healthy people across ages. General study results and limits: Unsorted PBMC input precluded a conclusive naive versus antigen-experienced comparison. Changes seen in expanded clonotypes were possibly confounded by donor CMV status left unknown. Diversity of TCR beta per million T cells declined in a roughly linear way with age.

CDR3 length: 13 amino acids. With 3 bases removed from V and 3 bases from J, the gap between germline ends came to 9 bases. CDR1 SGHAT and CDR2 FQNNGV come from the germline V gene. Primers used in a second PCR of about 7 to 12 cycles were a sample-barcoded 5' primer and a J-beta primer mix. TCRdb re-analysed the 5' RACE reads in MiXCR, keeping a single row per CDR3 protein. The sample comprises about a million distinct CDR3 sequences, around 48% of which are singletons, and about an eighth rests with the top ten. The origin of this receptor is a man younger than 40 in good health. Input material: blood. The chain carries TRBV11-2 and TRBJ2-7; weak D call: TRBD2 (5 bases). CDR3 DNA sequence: TGTGCCAGCAGCTTTGCTAGCTTCTACGAGCAGTACTTC. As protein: CASSFASFYEQYF.